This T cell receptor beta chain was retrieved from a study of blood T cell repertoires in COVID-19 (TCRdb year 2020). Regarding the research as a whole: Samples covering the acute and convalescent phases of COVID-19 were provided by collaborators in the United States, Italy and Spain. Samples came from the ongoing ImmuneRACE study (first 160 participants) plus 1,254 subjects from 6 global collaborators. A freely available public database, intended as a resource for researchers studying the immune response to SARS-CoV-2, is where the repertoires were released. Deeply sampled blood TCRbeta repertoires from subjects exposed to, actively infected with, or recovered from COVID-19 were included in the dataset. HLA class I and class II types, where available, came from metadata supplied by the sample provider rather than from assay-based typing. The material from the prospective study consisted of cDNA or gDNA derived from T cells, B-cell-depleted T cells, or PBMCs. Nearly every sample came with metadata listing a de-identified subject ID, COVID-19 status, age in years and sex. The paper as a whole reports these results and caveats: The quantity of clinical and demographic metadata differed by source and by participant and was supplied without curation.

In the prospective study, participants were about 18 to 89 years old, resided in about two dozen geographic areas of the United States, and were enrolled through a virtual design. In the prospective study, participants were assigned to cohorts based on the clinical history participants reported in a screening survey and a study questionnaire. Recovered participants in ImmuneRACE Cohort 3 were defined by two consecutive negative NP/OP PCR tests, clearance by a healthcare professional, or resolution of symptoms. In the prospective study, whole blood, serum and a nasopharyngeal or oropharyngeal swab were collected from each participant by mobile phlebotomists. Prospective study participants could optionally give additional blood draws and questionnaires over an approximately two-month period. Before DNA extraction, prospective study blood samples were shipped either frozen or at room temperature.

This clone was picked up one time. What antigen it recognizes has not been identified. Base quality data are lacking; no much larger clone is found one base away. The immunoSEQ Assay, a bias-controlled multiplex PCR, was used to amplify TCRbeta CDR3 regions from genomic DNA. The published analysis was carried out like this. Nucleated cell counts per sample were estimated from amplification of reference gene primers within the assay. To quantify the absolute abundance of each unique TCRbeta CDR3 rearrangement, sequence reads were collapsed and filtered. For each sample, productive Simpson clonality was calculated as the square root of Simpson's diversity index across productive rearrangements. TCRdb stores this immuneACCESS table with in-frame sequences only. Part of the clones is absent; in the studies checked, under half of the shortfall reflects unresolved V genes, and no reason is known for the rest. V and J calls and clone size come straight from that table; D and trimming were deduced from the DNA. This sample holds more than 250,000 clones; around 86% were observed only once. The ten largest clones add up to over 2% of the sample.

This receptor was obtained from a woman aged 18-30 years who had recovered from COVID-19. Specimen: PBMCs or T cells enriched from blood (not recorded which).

The CDR3 protein sequence reads: CASSPIGSKQYF. The DNA sequence is TGTGCCAGCTCACCGATAGGGAGTAAGCAGTATTTT. This sequence uses TRBV18 and TRBJ2-3, with TRBD2 as a weak D call on 5 bases. The CDR3, cysteine through phenylalanine, is 12 amino acids long. Only the CDR3 DNA stays, 36 bases, in frame from base 1. Cut back by 3 bases and 11 bases, the V and J ends lie 12 bases apart. The germline V gene yields KGHSH for CDR1 and LQKENI for CDR2.